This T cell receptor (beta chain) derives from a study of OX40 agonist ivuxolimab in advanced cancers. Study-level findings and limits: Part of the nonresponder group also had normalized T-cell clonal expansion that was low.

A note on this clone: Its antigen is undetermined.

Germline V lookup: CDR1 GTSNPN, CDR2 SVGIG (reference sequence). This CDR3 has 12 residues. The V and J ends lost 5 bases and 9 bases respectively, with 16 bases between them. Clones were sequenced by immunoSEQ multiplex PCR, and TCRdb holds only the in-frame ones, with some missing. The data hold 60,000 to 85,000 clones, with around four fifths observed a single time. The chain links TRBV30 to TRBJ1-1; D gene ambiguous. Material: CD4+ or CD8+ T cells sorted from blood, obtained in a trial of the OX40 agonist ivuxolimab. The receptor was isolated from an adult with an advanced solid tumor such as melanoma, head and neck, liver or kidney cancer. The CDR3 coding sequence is TGTGCCTGGGTCCTAGGAGGCAGGAAAGCTTTCTTT. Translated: CAWVLGGRKAFF.